The next 26 T cell receptor beta chains were all read from a single sample in a study of beta chain features in type 1 diabetes. Points from the study as a whole: There was a moderate but significant shortening of TCRB CDR3s in all four CD4+ subsets of Type 1 diabetes patients.

Every isolated RNA sample was fully reverse transcribed, so sequencing captured expressed TCRB transcripts. The table came from immunoSEQ multiplex PCR; TCRdb's copy has only in-frame clones and leaves some out. The table lists 600,000 to 700,000 clones, around 11% of them singletons. These receptors have no known antigen. Sequencing input: naive CD4+ T cells from blood. The receptors were gathered from a man aged 25-45 years with type 1 diabetes.

The genes are TRBV2 and TRBJ1-1; no firm D call. Germline CDR1 and CDR2: SNHLY and FYNNEI. The length of the CDR3 is 14 residues. The germline V and J ends were trimmed by 6 bases and 3 bases, with 14 bases remaining between them. CDR3 in DNA: TGTGCCAGCAGCGACGTTCGGGCGGACACTGAAGCTTTCTTT. Translation: CASSDVRADTEAFF.

This clone was detected only a few times. V gene TRBV29-1 combines with J gene TRBJ2-4, with 9 bases matching TRBD1. The CDR3 has 15 amino acids. Germline V gene data show CDR1 as SQVTM and CDR2 as ANQGSEA. V shed 5 bases, J shed 1 base, and the junction held 6 bases outside the gene matches. The CDR3 protein is CSVRTGVFAKNIQYF. In DNA, the CDR3 is TGCAGCGTTAGGACAGGGGTTTTTGCCAAAAACATTCAGTACTTC.

The chain combines TRBV19 with TRBJ2-3; D unclear. V was trimmed by 5 bases and J by 3 bases, leaving 3 bases between them. Germline V gene sequence: CDR1 LNHDA, CDR2 SQIVND (reference sequence). The CDR3 sequence is 11 residues long. The CDR3 bases are TGTGCCAGTAGTCTAACAGATACGCAGTATTTT. Amino acid sequence: CASSLTDTQYF.

The chain couples TRBV5-6 to TRBJ2-2, with D unclear. The CDR3 length is 15 residues. The V end was cut by 3 bases, the J end by 7 bases, with 16 bases between. Germline loops: CDR1 SGHDT, CDR2 YYEEEE. This chain's CDR3 is CASSSDGKIGGELFF. In DNA form, the CDR3 reads TGTGCCAGCAGCTCCGATGGGAAAATAGGCGGGGAGCTGTTTTTT.

The V and J genes are TRBV29-1 and TRBJ1-1; 8 bases agree with TRBD1. V dropped 7 bases and J dropped 1; count of bases not matched to a gene: 11. CDR1 is SQVTM, CDR2 ANQGSEA, per germline. The CDR3 covers 15 residues. CDR3 DNA: TGCAGCGCCCTCGGGCAGGGGGCAAAGAACACTGAAGCTTTCTTT. It translates to CSALGQGAKNTEAFF. The full variable domain, in which reference TRBV29-1 and TRBJ1-1 provide the parts outside the CDR3, is SAVISQKPSRDICQRGTSLTIQCQVDSQVTMMFWYRQQPGQSLTLIATANQGSEATYESGFVIDKFPISRPNLTFSTLTVSNMSPEDSSIYLCSALGQGAKNTEAFFGQGTRLTVV.

This clone was observed a few times. This chain joins TRBV2 and TRBJ1-2; the D is unclear. Germline CDR1 and CDR2: SNHLY and FYNNEI. V shed 8 bases and J shed 8 bases, with 18 bases lying between them. The CDR3 is 13 residues long. As DNA, the CDR3 is TGTGCCAGCTATCTGGTTATGGCCCTGGGCTACACCTTC. It encodes CASYLVMALGYTF.

The chain couples TRBV10-3 to TRBJ1-5; D is uncertain. V lost 1 base to trimming and J lost 1 base, with 8 bases between them. The CDR3 extends over 15 amino acids. Germline CDR1 ENHRY, CDR2 SYGVKD. The CDR3 DNA sequence: TGTGCCATCAGTGAGTTCGTCGGGAGCAATCAGCCCCAGCATTTT. Translated: CAISEFVGSNQPQHF.

This clone was counted a few times. The chain joins TRBV5-4 to TRBJ2-2; D is perhaps TRBD1 (6 bases). The V and J ends lost 5 bases and 4 bases respectively, with 18 bases between them. The CDR3 covers 16 residues. The germline V gene encodes CDR1 SGHNT and CDR2 YYREEE (reference sequence). CDR3 coding DNA: TGTGCCAGCAGACTGAGGACAGCCCTGGGCACCGGGGAGCTGTTTTTT. Translation: CASRLRTALGTGELFF.

V usage is TRBV2 and J usage is TRBJ1-4, with D perhaps TRBD1 (5 bases). Germline V lookup: CDR1 SNHLY, CDR2 FYNNEI. V lost 1 base, J lost 8 bases, and 14 bases lay in between. The CDR3 runs to 15 residues. CDR3 in DNA: TGTGCCAGCAGTGAAGGTCTAGGGGCAAGGGAAAAACTGTTTTTT. This gives the protein CASSEGLGAREKLFF.

This clone occurred many times. The V and J genes are TRBV21-1 and TRBJ2-4; the table assigns TRBD1, which was not confirmed against the DNA. TRBV21-1 is classified as a pseudogene. The CDR3 has 15 amino acids. In DNA, the CDR3 is TGTGCCAGCAGCATCCGGGACACTCGAGAAAACATTCAGTACTTC. It translates to CASSIRDTRENIQYF.

This clone appeared a few times. V usage is TRBV20-1 and J usage is TRBJ2-5; D possibly corresponds to TRBD2 (5 bases). V shed 5 bases and J shed 2 bases, with 6 bases lying between them. This CDR3 has 11 residues. Germline CDR1 is DFQATT and CDR2 is SNEGSKA (reference sequence). CDR3 residues: CSAWEQETQYF. CDR3 coding DNA: TGCAGTGCTTGGGAGCAAGAGACCCAGTACTTC.

This chain uses TRBV19 with TRBJ1-1; D might be TRBD1 (6 bases). CDR3 length: 14 residues. V was pared by 6 bases and J by 1 base, with 12 bases between. Germline V gives CDR1 LNHDA, CDR2 SQIVND (reference sequence). The CDR3 DNA reads TGTGCCAGTAGCGTCACAGGGACGAACACTGAAGCTTTCTTT. Translating gives CASSVTGTNTEAFF.

In the case of this clone: Distinct nucleotide sequences in the sample also encode this CDR3. In nucleotides, the CDR3 is TGTGCTAGTGGTCCATTCCCATCCCCCCTAGCGGGGGGGGAAGAGACCCAGTACTTC. Its protein product is CASGPFPSPLAGGEETQYF. The rearrangement uses TRBV12-5 and TRBJ2-5, with 12 bases that match TRBD2. With 5 bases clipped from V and 3 bases from J, the junction kept 16 bases outside the gene matches. The CDR3 consists of 19 residues. Looked up from germline, CDR1 is LGHNT and CDR2 is FRNRAP.

A few counts support this clone. Germline and junction disagree at one end, which may indicate a read error. This chain joins TRBV28 and TRBJ2-5, with D possibly TRBD1 on 6 matching bases. The germline CDR1 and CDR2 sequences are MDHEN and SYDVKM. This CDR3 contains 11 residues. This chain's CDR3 is CASNLGGTQYF. CDR3 DNA sequence: TGTGCCAGCAATTTAGGGGGGACCCAGTACTTC.

The chain carries TRBV9 and TRBJ1-3; 7 positions agree with TRBD1. Germline loops: CDR1 SGDLS, CDR2 YYNGEE. This CDR3 contains 17 residues. The V and J ends lost 0 bases and 1 base, in that order; junction bases with no gene match: 7. CDR3 DNA sequence: TGTGCCAGCAGCGTAGTCGAGGGGGCAAGGTCTGGAAACACCATATATTTT. Amino acid sequence: CASSVVEGARSGNTIYF. The complete variable domain, with remaining parts taken from reference TRBV9 and TRBJ1-3, reads DSGVTQTPKHLITATGQRVTLRCSPRSGDLSVYWYQQSLDQGLQFLIQYYNGEERAKGNILERFSAQQFPDLHSELNLSSLELGDSALYFCASSVVEGARSGNTIYFGEGSWLTVV.

With regard to this clone: Other DNA sequences in the same sample also yield this CDR3. CDR3 DNA: TGTGCCAGCAGCGTAGAGGGCACAGATACGCAGTATTTT. Translation gives CASSVEGTDTQYF. The rearrangement joins TRBV9 to TRBJ2-3; D gene uncertain. From germline, CDR1 is SGDLS and CDR2 YYNGEE. V was trimmed by 0 bases and J by 1 base, leaving 3 bases between them. The CDR3 length is 13 residues.

To note about this clone: The same CDR3 also results from other DNA sequences found in this sample. This chain links TRBV7-2 with TRBJ2-3; 14 bases match TRBD2. Germline V gene sequence: CDR1 SGHTA, CDR2 FQGNSA. The CDR3 has 15 amino acids. Germline trimming cut 4 bases from V and 4 bases from J; bases unmatched to any gene: 1. The CDR3, as DNA: TGTGCCAGCAGCTCGGGACTAGCGGGGGCAGATACGCAGTATTTT. Its protein product is CASSSGLAGADTQYF.

V usage is TRBV6-5 and J usage is TRBJ2-7; weak D call: TRBD1 (5 bases). Germline CDR1 reads MNHEY; CDR2 reads SVGAGI. The V end was cut by 0 bases, the J end by 0 bases, with 9 bases between. The CDR3 loop spans 15 amino acids. The CDR3: CASSYSQGSSYEQYF. In DNA, the CDR3 is TGTGCCAGCAGTTACTCTCAGGGAAGCTCCTACGAGCAGTACTTC.

This clone was counted only a few times. The V call is TRBV13, the J call TRBJ1-2; a weak D match, TRBD1 (5 bases). Trimming shortened V by 6 bases and J by 0 bases, and 8 bases separated the two germline ends. The CDR3 spans 13 residues. Germline assignment: CDR1 PRHDT and CDR2 FYEKMQ (reference sequence). The CDR3 sequence: CASRGTTNYGYTF. The CDR3 region has the DNA TGTGCCAGCAGGGGGACCACTAACTATGGCTACACCTTC.

The chain has TRBV5-1 and TRBJ2-5; the match to TRBD2 covers 7 bases. After removal of 1 base from V and 0 bases from J, the junction contained 0 bases not matched to a gene. The germline V gene has CDR1 SGHRS and CDR2 YFSETQ. CDR3 length: 14 amino acids. CDR3 loop: CASSLRGDQETQYF. The CDR3, as DNA: TGCGCCAGCAGCTTGCGGGGGGACCAAGAGACCCAGTACTTC. The entire variable domain, with the rest obtained from reference TRBV5-1 and TRBJ2-5, is as follows: KAGVTQTPRYLIKTRGQQVTLSCSPISGHRSVSWYQQTPGQGLQFLFEYFSETQRNKGNFPGRFSGRQFSNSRSEMNVSTLELGDSALYLCASSLRGDQETQYFGPGTRLLVL.

The chain uses TRBV2 and TRBJ2-1; possible D gene TRBD1, 6 bases. V was pared by 6 bases and J by 5 bases, with 14 bases between. The CDR3 covers 14 residues. Germline V lookup: CDR1 SNHLY, CDR2 FYNNEI. Here the CDR3 reads CASSAGTWNNEQFF. The CDR3 nucleotides read TGTGCCAGCAGCGCCGGGACATGGAACAATGAGCAGTTCTTC.

The chain is built from TRBV18 and TRBJ2-3; D is undetermined. CDR3 size: 14 residues. The germline gives CDR1 KGHSH, CDR2 LQKENI. The germline V and J ends were trimmed by 5 bases and 0 bases, with 9 bases remaining between them. This chain's CDR3 is CASSFPGSTDTQYF. The CDR3 coding sequence is TGTGCCAGCTCATTCCCCGGGAGCACAGATACGCAGTATTTT.

This clone was found a few times. J is TRBJ2-7 and V is TRBV28, with D unclear. V gave up 4 bases and J gave up 7 bases, with 8 bases separating them. The CDR3 runs 11 residues. Per germline, CDR1 MDHEN and CDR2 SYDVKM. CDR3: CASSSASEQYF. CDR3 DNA: TGTGCCAGCAGTTCGGCTTCGGAGCAGTACTTC. The entire variable domain, with the rest obtained from reference TRBV28 and TRBJ2-7, is as follows: DVKVTQSSRYLVKRTGEKVFLECVQDMDHENMFWYRQDPGLGLRLIYFSYDVKMKEKGDIPEGYSVSREKKERFSLILESASTNQTSMYLCASSSASEQYFGPGTRLTVT.

Written as DNA, the CDR3 is TGCGCCAGCAGCCTAACTAGTAGTCCGCTCGATGAGCAGTTCTTC. Translated, it gives CASSLTSSPLDEQFF. The rearrangement joins TRBV4-3 to TRBJ2-1, with D possibly TRBD2 on 5 matching bases. The CDR3 length is 15 residues. CDR1 is LGHNA and CDR2 is YSLEER in the germline V gene. Deletions cut 4 bases from V and 8 bases from J, with 18 bases between.

The chain employs TRBV4-1 and TRBJ1-2; 7 nucleotides line up with TRBD1. Germline lookup yields CDR1 MGHRA and CDR2 YSYEKL. V lost 1 base and J lost 5; bases outside the gene matches: 7. This CDR3 region has 15 residues. Written as DNA, the CDR3 is TGCGCCAGCAGCCAAGCCCGGACAGGTCATTATGGCTACACCTTC. Protein product: CASSQARTGHYGYTF.

The V gene is TRBV5-6, the J gene TRBJ2-1, with 8 bases lining up with TRBD1. V lost 0 bases, J lost 4 bases, and 6 bases stayed unmatched. The CDR3 sequence is 16 residues long. Germline assignment: CDR1 SGHDT and CDR2 YYEEEE. The CDR3 loop reads CASSLGTGLLYNEQFF. CDR3 coding DNA: TGTGCCAGCAGCTTGGGGACAGGGTTATTGTACAATGAGCAGTTCTTC.